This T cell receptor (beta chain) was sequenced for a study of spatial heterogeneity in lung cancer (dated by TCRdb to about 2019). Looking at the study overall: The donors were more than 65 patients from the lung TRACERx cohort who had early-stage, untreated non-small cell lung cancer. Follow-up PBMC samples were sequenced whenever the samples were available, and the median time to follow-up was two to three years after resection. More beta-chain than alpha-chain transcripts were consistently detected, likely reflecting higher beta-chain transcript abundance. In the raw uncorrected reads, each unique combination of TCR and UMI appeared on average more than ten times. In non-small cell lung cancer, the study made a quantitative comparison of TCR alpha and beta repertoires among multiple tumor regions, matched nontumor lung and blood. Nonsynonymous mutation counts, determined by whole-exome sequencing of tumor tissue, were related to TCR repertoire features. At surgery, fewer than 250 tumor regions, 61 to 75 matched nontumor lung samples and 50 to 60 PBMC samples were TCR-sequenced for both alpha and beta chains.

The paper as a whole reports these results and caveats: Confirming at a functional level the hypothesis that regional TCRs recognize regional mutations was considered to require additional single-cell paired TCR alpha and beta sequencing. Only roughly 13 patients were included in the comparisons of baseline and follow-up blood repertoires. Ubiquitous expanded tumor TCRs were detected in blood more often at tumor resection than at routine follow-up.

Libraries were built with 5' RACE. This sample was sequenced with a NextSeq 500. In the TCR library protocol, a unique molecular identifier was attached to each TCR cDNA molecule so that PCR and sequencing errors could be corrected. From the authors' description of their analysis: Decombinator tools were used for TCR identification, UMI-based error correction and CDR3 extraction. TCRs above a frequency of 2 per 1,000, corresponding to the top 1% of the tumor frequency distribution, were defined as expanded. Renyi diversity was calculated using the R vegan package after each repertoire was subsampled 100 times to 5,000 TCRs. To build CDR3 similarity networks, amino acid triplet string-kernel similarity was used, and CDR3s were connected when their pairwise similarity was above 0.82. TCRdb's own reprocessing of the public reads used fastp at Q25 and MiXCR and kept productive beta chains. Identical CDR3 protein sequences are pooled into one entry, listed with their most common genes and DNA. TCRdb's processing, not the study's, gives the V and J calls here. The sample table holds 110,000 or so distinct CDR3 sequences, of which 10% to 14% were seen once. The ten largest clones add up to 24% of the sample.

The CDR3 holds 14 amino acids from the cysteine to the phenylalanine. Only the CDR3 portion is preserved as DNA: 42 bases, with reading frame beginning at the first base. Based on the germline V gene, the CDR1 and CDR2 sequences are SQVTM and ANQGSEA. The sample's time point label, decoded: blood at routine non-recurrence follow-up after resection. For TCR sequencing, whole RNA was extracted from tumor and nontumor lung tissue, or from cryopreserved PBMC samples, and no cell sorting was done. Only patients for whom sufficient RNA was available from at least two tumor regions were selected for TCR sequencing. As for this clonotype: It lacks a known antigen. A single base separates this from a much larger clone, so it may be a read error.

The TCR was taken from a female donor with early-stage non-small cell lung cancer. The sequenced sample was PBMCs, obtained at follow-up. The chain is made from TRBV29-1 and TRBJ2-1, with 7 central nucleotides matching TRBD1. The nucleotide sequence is TGCAGCGTTGACGTCGGGACAGCCTACAATGAGCAGTCCTTC. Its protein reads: CSVDVGTAYNEQSF.